This TCR beta chain came from a study of human T cells and chemical hapten exposure. The library gave individual cDNA molecules unique molecular identifiers. Authors' processing steps: Sample TCR totals centred on a median of approximately 100,000, ranging about 20,000 to 750,000. TCRdb reprocessed the reads with MiXCR, giving one entry per CDR3 protein. The V and J calls follow TCRdb's processing rather than the paper's. This table has 100,000 to 150,000 distinct CDR3 sequences, over 7% appearing once. The CDR3 extends over 16 amino acids. Trimming took 0 bases from V and 5 from J, leaving 16 bases between them. Germline CDR1 MNHEY, CDR2 SVGAGI. Someone pulled total RNA out of unfractionated whole blood. This clonotype was found many times. Its antigen is unidentified. Study-level points and caveats: No shift was seen in TCRs above 1 in 1000 frequency with DPC sensitization.

This chain connects TRBV6-5 to TRBJ1-1; tentative D call: TRBD1 (5 bases). The sequencing sample was made of whole blood. The sequence was collected from a human donor in good health. Some clones in this sample may be carry-over from other donors' samples. CDR3 sequence: CASSYSGEGQGTEAFF. Here the CDR3 DNA reads TGTGCCAGCAGTTACTCGGGAGAGGGGCAGGGTACTGAAGCTTTCTTT.